What follows are 30 T cell receptor beta chains derived from one specimen sequenced in a study of blood T cells in healthy people across ages. Next came a second PCR, run for about 6 to 11 cycles, which used a sample-barcoded 5' primer along with a J-beta primer mix. MiXCR was run by TCRdb on the 5' RACE reads, yielding one entry per CDR3 protein. The sample consists of hundreds of thousands of distinct CDR3 sequences, 45% to 50% of them appearing once. The specimen sequenced was blood. The origin of the receptors is a man aged 25 to 40 in good health.

This chain connects TRBV20-1 to TRBJ2-1; 11 bases map to TRBD2. CDR3 size: 16 residues. V lost 4 bases, J lost 4 bases, and 9 bases stayed unmatched. Germline V gene data show CDR1 as DFQATT and CDR2 as SNEGSKA (reference sequence). The CDR3 protein is CSAILPLAGAYNEQFF. The DNA of the CDR3 is TGCAGTGCTATTCTACCACTAGCGGGGGCGTACAATGAGCAGTTCTTC.

The CDR3 sequence: CAISGPTGGLDTQYF. The CDR3 nucleotides read TGTGCCATCAGTGGACCGACAGGGGGTTTAGATACGCAGTATTTT. The V and J genes are TRBV10-3 and TRBJ2-3; 9 positions agree with TRBD1. V lost 4 bases to trimming and J lost 5 bases; unmatched junction nucleotides: 7. CDR1 is ENHRY, CDR2 SYGVKD, per germline. This CDR3 spans 15 amino acids.

The gene calls are TRBV18 and TRBJ1-2; 7 nucleotides agree with TRBD1. The CDR3 is 14 residues long. Per the germline V gene, CDR1 is KGHSH and CDR2 is LQKENI. After removal of 8 bases from V and 6 bases from J, the junction contained 12 bases not matched to a gene. The CDR3 nucleotides are TGTGCCAGCCTACCCCCTGACAGGGTCCATGGCTACACCTTC. It codes for CASLPPDRVHGYTF.

This rearrangement joins TRBV5-1 to TRBJ1-1, with a weak D call TRBD1 (6 bases). Germline V lookup: CDR1 SGHRS, CDR2 YFSETQ. This CDR3 comprises 14 residues. Between the trimmed V and J ends, which lost 0 bases and 4 bases, there was a span of 10 bases. The CDR3 here is CASSLAGGFTEAFF. The CDR3, as DNA: TGCGCCAGCAGCTTGGCTGGGGGCTTCACTGAAGCTTTCTTT.

The V call is TRBV3-1, the J call TRBJ2-2; D is unresolved. The CDR3 consists of 16 residues. V was trimmed by 4 bases and J by 0 bases, leaving 12 bases between them. Germline V lookup: CDR1 LGHDT, CDR2 YNNKEL (reference sequence). The CDR3 loop reads CASSPSSDPNTGELFF. The CDR3 nucleotides are TGTGCCAGCAGCCCCTCTTCGGATCCGAACACCGGGGAGCTGTTTTTT.

The sample holds a few counts of this clonotype. The chain recombines TRBV7-9 with TRBJ2-3; 7 bases align to TRBD2. Germline CDR1 and CDR2: SEHNR and FQNEAQ (reference sequence). V gave up 5 bases and J gave up 2 bases; unmatched junction bases: 7. The CDR3 has 15 residues. CDR3 sequence: CASSRLSGDTDTQYF. CDR3 sequence (DNA): TGTGCCAGCAGCCGATTGAGCGGGGACACAGATACGCAGTATTTT.

This clonotype has a handful of counts. This chain uses TRBV6-1 with TRBJ2-5, with D possibly called TRBD1 or TRBD2 (5 bases each). The CDR3 runs 16 residues. The ends were cut back, 7 bases at V and 1 base at J, with 19 bases in the middle. Germline values: CDR1 MNHNS, CDR2 SASEGT. The CDR3 DNA follows: TGTGCCAGCACACAGTCGAGACAGACTACCCAAGAGACCCAGTACTTC. Amino acids: CASTQSRQTTQETQYF.

The chain couples TRBV11-2 to TRBJ1-2; D unresolved. Trimming stripped 5 bases from V and 2 bases from J, with 12 bases between. The CDR3 runs to 14 residues. Germline CDR1 SGHAT, CDR2 FQNNGV. The CDR3 is CASSVRQSNYGYTF. The DNA for the CDR3 is TGTGCCAGCAGCGTACGCCAGTCCAACTATGGCTACACCTTC.

The chain links TRBV7-9 to TRBJ2-5; TRBD1 agrees at 7 bases. The length of the CDR3 is 14 residues. V gave up 5 bases and J gave up 5 bases; unmatched junction bases: 8. Germline V CDR1 and CDR2: SEHNR, FQNEAQ (reference sequence). CDR3 protein: CASSERGRRETQYF. CDR3 DNA: TGTGCCAGCAGCGAAAGGGGGCGGAGGGAGACCCAGTACTTC.

This chain uses TRBV2 with TRBJ2-1, with TRBD2 matching over 7 bases. The CDR3 has 15 amino acids. The germline V gene encodes CDR1 SNHLY and CDR2 FYNNEI. Losses at the gene ends were 3 bases for V and 4 bases for J; bases not matched to a gene: 6. The CDR3, as DNA: TGTGCCAGCAGTGAGGATCTAGCGGAGTACAATGAGCAGTTCTTC. As protein: CASSEDLAEYNEQFF.

The J gene is TRBJ2-1, the V gene TRBV7-9; D is unclear. V dropped 5 bases and J dropped 10 bases, with 12 bases sitting between them. Germline values: CDR1 SEHNR, CDR2 FQNEAQ (reference sequence). The CDR3 runs to 12 residues. The CDR3, as DNA: TGTGCCAGCAGCCCCCCGGTGGGCGAGCAGTTCTTC. Residues: CASSPPVGEQFF.

This chain joins TRBV27 and TRBJ1-4; 8 bases fit TRBD1. V trimming: 8 bases; J trimming: 0 bases; junction bases outside the gene matches: 14. This CDR3 comprises 18 residues. CDR1 is MNHEY, CDR2 SMNVEV, per germline (reference sequence). CDR3 region: CASGSQGGVIATNEKLFF. As DNA, the CDR3 is TGTGCCAGCGGATCACAGGGGGGGGTTATTGCAACTAATGAAAAACTGTTTTTT.

The rearrangement uses TRBV6-5 and TRBJ2-7; possibly TRBD1 for D (6 bases). CDR3 length: 10 amino acids. Germline V gene sequence: CDR1 MNHEY, CDR2 SVGAGI. This CDR3 reads CDRVPYEQYF. CDR3 nucleotides: TGTGACAGGGTGCCCTACGAGCAGTACTTC.

The V and J genes are TRBV29-1 and TRBJ2-7, with 9 positions matching TRBD1. The CDR3 length is 14 residues. With 6 bases clipped from V and 3 bases from J, the junction kept 9 bases outside the gene matches. Germline V gene data show CDR1 as SQVTM and CDR2 as ANQGSEA. CDR3 sequence (DNA): TGCAGCGTAGACGACAGGGGGAGAGGCTACGAGCAGTACTTC. It yields the protein CSVDDRGRGYEQYF.

This chain uses TRBV9 with TRBJ1-1; 7 positions agree with TRBD1. The V gene end was trimmed by 4 bases and the J gene end by 11 bases; junction bases not matched to a gene: 11. CDR3 length: 13 amino acids. CDR1 SGDLS and CDR2 YYNGEE come from the germline V gene. In DNA, the CDR3 is TGTGCCAGCAGCCCAAGACAGGGTGGATGGGCTTTCTTT. Its protein product is CASSPRQGGWAFF.

This chain links TRBV20-1 with TRBJ2-5, with D possibly being TRBD1 or TRBD2 (5 bases each). This CDR3 has 14 residues. The germline V gene encodes CDR1 DFQATT and CDR2 SNEGSKA (reference sequence). Trimming pared 4 bases from V and 4 bases from J, leaving 16 bases between. CDR3 bases: TGCAGTGCTACCGGGACCCTCGGAATAGAGACCCAGTACTTC. This gives the protein CSATGTLGIETQYF.

The V call is TRBV12-3 or TRBV12-4, the J call TRBJ2-3, with 12 bases identical to TRBD2. Trimming took 6 bases from V and 8 from J; bases not matched to a gene: 9. The CDR3 spans 15 residues. This CDR3 reads CASRPLAGGLGTQYF. The CDR3 DNA reads as TGTGCCAGCAGACCTCTAGCGGGGGGGCTCGGTACGCAGTATTTT.

In this sample, this clonotype turned up many times. The V gene is TRBV20-1, the J gene TRBJ1-1; tentative D call: TRBD1 (5 bases). V was pared by 6 bases and J by 7 bases, with 15 bases between. Germline loops: CDR1 DFQATT, CDR2 SNEGSKA (reference sequence). The CDR3 consists of 12 residues. This chain's CDR3 is CSAPLGGSEAFF. The CDR3 DNA reads as TGCAGTGCCCCCCTCGGGGGGAGTGAAGCTTTCTTT.

This sequence joins TRBV27 and TRBJ2-1, with 9 bases lining up with TRBD2. V trimming: 6 bases; J trimming: 8 bases; junction bases outside the gene matches: 14. CDR1 is MNHEY and CDR2 is SMNVEV in the germline V gene (reference sequence). The length of the CDR3 is 16 residues. CDR3 DNA sequence: TGTGCCAGCAGCGAGCTATCCTCTAGCGGGATATATGAGCAGTTCTTC. It translates to CASSELSSSGIYEQFF.

The genes are TRBV24-1 and TRBJ2-2, with D tentatively TRBD1 or TRBD2 (5 bases each). V was clipped by 8 bases and J by 1 base, with 10 bases between them. This CDR3 has 14 residues. Germline loops: CDR1 KGHDR, CDR2 SFDVKD. CDR3 in DNA: TGTGCCACCAAGGGACCGATGAACACCGGGGAGCTGTTTTTT. It specifies CATKGPMNTGELFF.

This clonotype was observed many times. This sequence joins TRBV2 and TRBJ1-5; TRBD1 is a possible D gene (6 bases). The CDR3 totals 13 residues. Trimming took 6 bases from V and 4 from J, leaving 10 bases between them. Germline lookup yields CDR1 SNHLY and CDR2 FYNNEI. CDR3 nucleotides: TGTGCCAGCAGCAGGACAGAGAATCAGCCCCAGCATTTT. As protein: CASSRTENQPQHF.

V and J are TRBV7-2 and TRBJ1-2; maybe TRBD1 (5 bases). The CDR3 spans 13 residues. CDR1 is SGHTA, CDR2 FQGNSA, per germline. V shed 8 bases and J shed 2 bases, with 12 bases lying between them. The CDR3 here is CASGPGGNYGYTF. CDR3 sequence (DNA): TGTGCCAGCGGGCCGGGGGGGAACTATGGCTACACCTTC.

The chain recombines TRBV7-2 with TRBJ1-5; 7 bases fit TRBD1. The CDR3 runs 15 residues. Per germline, CDR1 SGHTA and CDR2 FQGNSA. V shed 5 bases and J 7 bases; nucleotides not matched to a gene: 11. DNA of the CDR3: TGTGCCAGCAGCACTACGACAGGGTTAGGGCAGCCCCAGCATTTT. Protein sequence: CASSTTTGLGQPQHF.

The V gene is TRBV7-2, the J gene TRBJ1-4; 7 nucleotides match TRBD1. In germline, CDR1 is SGHTA, CDR2 FQGNSA. This CDR3 region has 15 residues. V dropped 5 bases and J dropped 3; count of bases not matched to a gene: 6. The CDR3 is CASSADRASNEKLFF. CDR3 nucleotide sequence: TGTGCCAGCAGCGCAGACAGGGCCTCTAATGAAAAACTGTTTTTT.

DNA for the CDR3: TGTGCCAGCAGCCGACCCGTAACGAACACTGAAGCTTTCTTT. It yields the protein CASSRPVTNTEAFF. The chain combines TRBV12-3 or TRBV12-4 with TRBJ1-1; D gene ambiguous. V was shortened by 6 bases and J by 1 base, with 12 bases between the two germline ends. CDR3 length: 14 amino acids.

This clonotype was observed a few times. This chain joins TRBV12-3 or TRBV12-4 and TRBJ1-2, with a tentative D call TRBD1 (6 bases). There are 13 residues in the CDR3. Deletions cut 6 bases from V and 5 bases from J, with 13 bases between. The CDR3 loop is CASSGDTGYGYTF. In DNA form, the CDR3 reads TGTGCCAGCAGCGGGGACACCGGGTATGGCTACACCTTC.

The chain recombines TRBV4-2 with TRBJ2-7, with a tentative D call TRBD1 (6 bases). Trimming shortened V by 0 bases and J by 6 bases, and 15 bases separated the two germline ends. The CDR3 spans 15 residues. Germline V gene lookup returns CDR1 LGHNA and CDR2 YNFKEQ. The CDR3 DNA reads as TGTGCCAGCAGCCAAGATTTAGCAGGGGCCATCGAGCAGTACTTC. Its protein product is CASSQDLAGAIEQYF.

The V and J genes are TRBV5-1 and TRBJ2-1; tentatively, D is TRBD1 (7 bases). The CDR3 is 14 residues long. V lost 7 bases to trimming and J lost 10 bases, with 21 bases between them. CDR1 and CDR2 (germline): SGHRS, YFSETQ. The CDR3 here is CASHPDRTTYEQFF. CDR3 nucleotide sequence: TGCGCCAGCCACCCGGACAGGACTACCTACGAGCAGTTCTTC.

The chain employs TRBV20-1 and TRBJ2-4; D not certain. The J call may be in error: the DNA end matches TRBJ2-7 better. This CDR3 contains 11 residues. Per the germline V gene, CDR1 is DFQATT and CDR2 is SNEGSKA (reference sequence). This CDR3 reads CSAPDVYEQYF. The CDR3 DNA sequence: TGCAGTGCACCCGACGTCTACGAGCAGTACTTC.

This clonotype came up once. This chain connects TRBV28 to TRBJ1-3; D is possibly TRBD1 (5 bases). The length of the CDR3 is 13 residues. The V end was cut by 7 bases, the J end by 1 base, with 8 bases between. Per the germline V gene, CDR1 is MDHEN and CDR2 is SYDVKM. The CDR3 bases are TGTGCCAGCACGGGACCGTCTGGAAACACCATATATTTT. Protein: CASTGPSGNTIYF.